One sample yielded the 18 T cell receptor beta chains listed below, sequenced in a study of beta chain features in type 1 diabetes (dated by TCRdb to about 2018). What the authors observed across the whole study: Type 1 diabetes patients showed a moderate but significant shortening of TCRB CDR3 length in all four CD4+ subsets.

Library method: the immunoSEQ multiplex PCR assay. All of the isolated RNA was reverse transcribed with the High Capacity cDNA Reverse Transcription Kit, so expressed TCRB transcripts were sequenced. In TCRdb, the immuneACCESS table is reduced to in-frame sequences with V and J assigned. These tables do not hold every clone; where another copy was compared, an unresolved V gene accounts for under half, and the others remain unexplained. Within this sample are 100,000 to 150,000 clones, with about 10% of them counted one time only. Over 0.6% of the sample is in the top ten clones. Which antigens these TCRs recognize remains unknown. The sequencing sample was made of central memory CD4+ T cells from blood. The origin of the receptors is a young man with type 1 diabetes.

This clone has at least ten counts. J is TRBJ2-3 and V is TRBV27, with 12 bases lining up with TRBD2. The CDR3 is 18 residues long. The ends lost 4 bases at V and 5 bases at J; junction bases unmatched: 13. Germline assignment: CDR1 MNHEY and CDR2 SMNVEV (reference sequence). The DNA for the CDR3 is TGTGCCAGCAGTTCCCTAGTCCTAGCGGGGGGGACTGGAGATACGCAGTATTTT. It encodes CASSSLVLAGGTGDTQYF.

The chain carries TRBV28 and TRBJ2-1; 9 positions match TRBD1. J gave up 2 bases and V 6 bases, and 2 bases lay outside the gene matches. From germline, CDR1 is MDHEN and CDR2 SYDVKM. The CDR3 runs 14 residues. The chain's CDR3 is CASSTGGAYNEQFF. Written as DNA, the CDR3 is TGTGCCAGCAGCACAGGGGGCGCCTACAATGAGCAGTTCTTC.

Only a few counts were recorded for this clone. The chain recombines TRBV7-8 with TRBJ2-5, with a weak D call TRBD2 (6 bases). The germline V gene has CDR1 SGHVS and CDR2 FQNEAQ. V was trimmed by 5 bases and J by 1 base, leaving 11 bases between them. CDR3 length: 14 residues. CDR3 DNA: TGTGCCAGCAGCAGGGGACTGTCCCAAGAGACCCAGTACTTC. As protein: CASSRGLSQETQYF.

This clone occurred a few times. V usage is TRBV2 and J usage is TRBJ2-1, with 12 bases that match TRBD2. Trimming at V came to 6 bases and at J to 16 bases, leaving 13 bases not matched to a gene. The CDR3 covers 14 residues. Per germline, CDR1 SNHLY and CDR2 FYNNEI. The CDR3, as DNA: TGTGCCAGCAGGGCGACTAGCGGGGGTCCTCGGTGTTTCTTC. It is translated as CASRATSGGPRCFF.

The V and J genes are TRBV28 and TRBJ2-1, with TRBD2 matching 7 bases. Looked up from germline, CDR1 is MDHEN and CDR2 is SYDVKM. The trim removed 5 bases at V and 12 bases at J, leaving 7 bases unmatched. The CDR3 spans 12 residues. CDR3 region: CASSVGLERQFF. Written as DNA, the CDR3 is TGTGCCAGCAGTGTCGGACTAGAGAGGCAGTTCTTC.

This rearrangement joins TRBV5-4 to TRBJ2-1, with TRBD2 as a possible D gene (5 bases). CDR3 size: 15 residues. The V gene's germline CDR1 is SGHNT and CDR2 YYREEE (reference sequence). Deletions cut 0 bases from V and 0 bases from J, with 7 bases between. CDR3 coding DNA: TGTGCCAGCAGCTTGGACGGGGTCTCCTACAATGAGCAGTTCTTC. Protein sequence: CASSLDGVSYNEQFF.

This clone was counted between two and nine times. V and J are TRBV25-1 and TRBJ2-1, with 9 positions matching TRBD2. CDR3 length equals 15 residues. Trimming cost V 2 bases and J 4 bases; bases outside gene matches: 3. Germline V gene sequence: CDR1 MGHDK, CDR2 SYGVNS. CDR3: CASSELAGLYNEQFF. The CDR3 DNA follows: TGTGCCAGCAGTGAACTAGCGGGGCTATACAATGAGCAGTTCTTC.

This clone was detected a few times. The rearrangement links TRBV7-3 to TRBJ2-1, with a weak D call TRBD1 (5 bases). The CDR3 runs 14 residues. Trimming pared 4 bases from V and 8 bases from J, leaving 15 bases between. Germline CDR1 and CDR2: SGHTA and FQGTGA. The CDR3 reads CASSYNSREDEQFF. The DNA of the CDR3 is TGTGCCAGCAGCTACAACAGCAGGGAAGATGAGCAGTTCTTC.

This clone has more than one count but fewer than ten. The chain carries TRBV7-9 and TRBJ2-5; D gene uncertain. CDR1 SEHNR and CDR2 FQNEAQ come from the germline V gene (reference sequence). The CDR3 sequence is 12 residues long. Trimming removed 5 bases from V and 2 bases from J, with 6 bases in between. The CDR3 nucleotides read TGTGCCAGCAGCCAAACTCAAGAGACCCAGTACTTC. The encoded protein is CASSQTQETQYF.

Only a few counts were recorded for this clone. V and J are TRBV5-6 and TRBJ2-1; the match to TRBD2 covers 9 bases. Germline V gives CDR1 SGHDT, CDR2 YYEEEE. V shed 5 bases, J shed 13 bases, and the junction held 7 bases outside the gene matches. The CDR3 totals 12 residues. CDR3 amino acids: CASRESGGTQFF. Written as DNA, the CDR3 is TGTGCCAGCAGGGAGAGCGGGGGGACTCAGTTCTTC.

This chain links TRBV4-2 with TRBJ2-7; D is perhaps TRBD1 (6 bases). V was shortened by 0 bases and J by 7 bases, with 13 bases between the two germline ends. Germline V lookup: CDR1 LGHNA, CDR2 YNFKEQ. The CDR3 consists of 14 residues. CDR3 bases: TGTGCCAGCAGCCAAGACTTCCGGGACAATGAGCAGTACTTC. Encoded protein: CASSQDFRDNEQYF.

In its sample, this clone was seen a few times. The rearrangement links TRBV9 to TRBJ2-5, with 7 bases that match TRBD2. Germline CDR1 and CDR2: SGDLS and YYNGEE. Unmatched junction bases numbered 13, after V lost 5 bases and J lost 3 bases. This CDR3 spans 16 amino acids. The CDR3 protein is CASSLGGWQAKETQYF. The CDR3 coding sequence is TGTGCCAGCAGTTTGGGAGGGTGGCAGGCGAAAGAGACCCAGTACTTC.

This clone was detected a few times. The gene calls are TRBV11-3 and TRBJ2-7; 12 bases match TRBD1. The germline V gene encodes CDR1 SGHNT and CDR2 YENEEA. With 1 base clipped from V and 7 bases from J, the junction kept 5 bases outside the gene matches. The CDR3 consists of 15 residues. CDR3 amino acids: CASSLVGQGASEQYF. CDR3 bases: TGTGCCAGCAGCTTAGTGGGACAGGGGGCATCGGAGCAGTACTTC.

The chain joins TRBV19 to TRBJ2-1; D not certain. Trimming removed 0 bases from V and 12 bases from J, with 12 bases in between. Germline V gene lookup returns CDR1 LNHDA and CDR2 SQIVND (reference sequence). This CDR3 has 13 residues. The CDR3 region has the DNA TGTGCCAGTAGTATAGAGAGGTGGCGCGGGCAGTTCTTC. Amino acid sequence: CASSIERWRGQFF.

The chain couples TRBV9 to TRBJ2-3; D is uncertain. The CDR3 loop spans 14 amino acids. Germline assignment: CDR1 SGDLS and CDR2 YYNGEE. The V gene lost 4 bases and the J gene lost 6 bases, with 15 bases spanning the gap. CDR3 in amino acids: CASSFSWSSDTQYF. In nucleotides, the CDR3 is TGTGCCAGCAGCTTCTCTTGGAGTTCGGATACGCAGTATTTT.

This clone was seen a handful of times. This chain links TRBV14 with TRBJ1-2; perhaps TRBD1 as D (5 bases). The germline V and J ends were trimmed by 3 bases and 2 bases, with 7 bases remaining between them. Germline values: CDR1 SGHDN, CDR2 FVKESK. The CDR3 length is 13 residues. CDR3 bases: TGTGCCAGCAGCCATCGGGGGAACTATGGCTACACCTTC. Its translation is CASSHRGNYGYTF.

The table lists this clone with a few counts. The rearrangement joins TRBV9 to TRBJ2-5; D is unresolved. The V and J ends lost 0 bases and 0 bases respectively, with 9 bases between them. Per germline, CDR1 SGDLS and CDR2 YYNGEE. There are 15 residues in the CDR3. The CDR3 DNA sequence: TGTGCCAGCAGCGTAGGAGTCCGGTACCAAGAGACCCAGTACTTC. Amino acids: CASSVGVRYQETQYF.

This clone appeared a few times. This chain links TRBV2 with TRBJ2-2; a possible D gene is TRBD1 (5 bases). Per germline, CDR1 SNHLY and CDR2 FYNNEI. Trimming stripped 6 bases from V and 5 bases from J, with 13 bases between. The CDR3 is 14 residues long. CDR3 bases: TGTGCCAGCAGCACAGGATTCGGAACCGGGGAGCTGTTTTTT. Amino acids: CASSTGFGTGELFF.